The clone carrying this TCR beta chain was picked up many times. The target antigen is unknown. This entry is derived from a study of glioma-infiltrating T cells. The germline V gene has CDR1 SNHLY and CDR2 FYNNEI. The CDR3 loop spans 13 amino acids. Losses at the gene ends were 9 bases for V and 2 bases for J; bases not matched to a gene: 5. The iRepertoire nested amplicon-rescue multiplex PCR amplified TCR alpha and beta CDR3s from RNA. One-step reverse transcription and amplification started from about 100-400 ng of tissue mRNA or PBMC total RNA. TCRdb re-called the multiplex PCR reads with MiXCR, one entry per CDR3 protein. The table has roughly 190,000 distinct CDR3 sequences, over 25% seen once. Study results and caveats: Tissue-blood divergence was below expectation in non-neoplastic patients, above in gliomas. Only very few CDR3 sequences appeared in both tissue and blood.

The sequence derives from a human donor with low-grade glioma or glioblastoma, undergoing nonglioma brain surgery, or in good health (not recorded which). The chain employs TRBV2 and TRBJ1-2, with 8 bases that match TRBD1. The material sequenced was glioma tissue, nonneoplastic brain tissue, or PBMCs (not recorded which). CDR3 nucleotide sequence: TGTGCCAGGACAGGGGCCGGGAACTATGGCTACACCTTC. Its translation: CARTGAGNYGYTF.